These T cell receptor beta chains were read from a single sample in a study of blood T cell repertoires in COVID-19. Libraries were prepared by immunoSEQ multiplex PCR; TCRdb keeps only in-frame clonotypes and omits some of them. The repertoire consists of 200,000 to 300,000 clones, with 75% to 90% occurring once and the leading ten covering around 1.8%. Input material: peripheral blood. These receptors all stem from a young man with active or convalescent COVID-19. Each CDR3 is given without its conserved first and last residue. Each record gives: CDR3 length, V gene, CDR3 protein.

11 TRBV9 ASSGLGADTQY
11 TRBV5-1 ASSPGISYEQY
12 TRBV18 ASSPSSRNTEAF
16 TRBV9 ASSVRDTGTGGTGELF
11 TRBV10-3 AINRDRDSPLH
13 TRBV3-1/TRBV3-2 ASINRGRGTGELF
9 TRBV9 ASRLNYGYT
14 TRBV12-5 ASGLGGQGSYNEQF
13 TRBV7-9 ASSSGRWGDTEAF
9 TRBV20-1 SASRSTEAF
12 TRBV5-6 ASSTGTGRQPQH
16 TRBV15 ATSTSGQGFFTNEKLF
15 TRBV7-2 ASSPHSSGGGAGEQY
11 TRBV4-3 ASSAEYGNEQF
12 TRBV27 ASSGTGNYYGYT
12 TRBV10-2 ASSDSYSGNTIY
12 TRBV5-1 ASSGSGGSGELF
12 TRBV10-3 AISERTEIGGYT
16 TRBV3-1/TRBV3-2 ASSQRTGSSATNEKLF
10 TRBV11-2 ASSLSGDTQY
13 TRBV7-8 ASSLGGGSYNEQF
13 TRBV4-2 ASSQGLTSFNEQF
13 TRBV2 ASGTGVATNEKLF
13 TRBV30 AWSVGTGLNNEQF
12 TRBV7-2 ASSQRTSGPTQY
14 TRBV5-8 ASSFWGSGNTDTQY
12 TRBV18 ASSQRTENTEAF
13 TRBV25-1 ASSEYIQGKDTQY
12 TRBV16 ASSQSEAVGEQF
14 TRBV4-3 ASSQALTISGSEAF
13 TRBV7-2 ASSLGTGTNSPLH
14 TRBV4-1 ASSHVSGVRSYEQY
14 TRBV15 ATSRGETGGLGTQY
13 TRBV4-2 ASSTTSGGSETQY
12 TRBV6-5 ASSYSSGNQPQH
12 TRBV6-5 ASTKDRALYGYT
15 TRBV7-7 ASSRGFSGGPQETQY
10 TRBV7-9 ASSFRANTIY
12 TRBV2 ASSEQGVNTEAF
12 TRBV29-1 SVLGAGAGYEQY
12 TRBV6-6 ASSYSRQEGTQY
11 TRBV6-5 ASSYGQIYGYT
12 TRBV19 ASSVSQRNTEAF
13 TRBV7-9 ASSPSGRAGNTIY
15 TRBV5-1 ASNNPVSSYSTDTQY
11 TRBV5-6 ASSFGAADTQY
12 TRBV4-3 ASSQGRELPEAF
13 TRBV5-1 ASSLEGGKNYGYT
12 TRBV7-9 ASSLGQGGEKLF
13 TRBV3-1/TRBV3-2 ASSQGLANTGELF
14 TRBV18 ASSPPQRGENNEQF
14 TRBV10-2 ASSELAGGHWDEQF
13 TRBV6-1 ASSEGTGQYYGYT
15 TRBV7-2 ASSLAGDLNPGEGYT
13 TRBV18 ASLSPTGANNEQF
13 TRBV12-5 ASGLIRQAQETQY
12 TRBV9 ASSAGTGGNEQY
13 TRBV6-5 ASSGGLVGSDTQY
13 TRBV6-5 ASSYWGQVQETQY
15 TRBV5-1 ASSLGKAGLRQETQY